Reported below is one T cell receptor beta chain. Its antigen is undetermined. The data were produced by immunoSEQ multiplex PCR, yet TCRdb's version contains in-frame clones alone and is incomplete. The sample holds approximately 45,000 clones; 85% to 95% are singletons and the top ten take roughly 2.4%. The sample's time point: week 35, safety follow-up. Topical imiquimod accompanied each vaccine dose, which consisted of 300 ug of mutant IDH1 20-mer peptide. Patients carried new grade 3 or 4 IDH1-mutant astrocytomas lacking nuclear ATRX. This entry belongs to a study of a mutant IDH1 vaccine in newly diagnosed glioma. Across the study: Vaccines were first given 4-6 weeks after radiotherapy alone, or with temozolomide cycles. Treated individuals were 62.5% male and around 40% female, averaging approximately 40 years of age.

V lost 1 base, J lost 7 bases, and 7 bases stayed unmatched. Germline V gene data show CDR1 as SGHVS and CDR2 as FNYEAQ. The CDR3 extends over 15 amino acids. The V and J genes are TRBV7-6 and TRBJ2-7; 10 bases are a match to TRBD2. This clonotype originated in a man aged 45-60 years with glioma. The material was PBMCs, obtained from a glioma patient whose treatment included an IDH1 peptide vaccine. CDR3 protein: CASSLGTSGIGEQYF. In DNA, the CDR3 is TGTGCCAGCAGCTTAGGAACTAGCGGGATAGGGGAGCAGTACTTC.